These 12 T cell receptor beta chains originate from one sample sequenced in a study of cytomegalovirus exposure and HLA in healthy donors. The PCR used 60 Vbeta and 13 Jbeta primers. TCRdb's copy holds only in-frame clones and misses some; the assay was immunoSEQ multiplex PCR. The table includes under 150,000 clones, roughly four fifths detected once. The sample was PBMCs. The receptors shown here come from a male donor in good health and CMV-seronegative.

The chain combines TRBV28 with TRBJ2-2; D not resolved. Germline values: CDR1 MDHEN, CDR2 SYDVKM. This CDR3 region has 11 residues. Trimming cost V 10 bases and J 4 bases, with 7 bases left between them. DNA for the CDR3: TGTGCCACCTCGGGCACCGGGGAGCTGTTTTTT. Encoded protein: CATSGTGELFF.

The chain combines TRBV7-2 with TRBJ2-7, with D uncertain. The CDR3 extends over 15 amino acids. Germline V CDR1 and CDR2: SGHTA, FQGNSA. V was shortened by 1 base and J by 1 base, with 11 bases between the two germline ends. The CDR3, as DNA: TGTGCCAGCAGCTTAGATTACGCTAGGTCCTACGAGCAGTACTTC. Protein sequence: CASSLDYARSYEQYF.

CDR3 region: CAWSWREFFDEQFF. In DNA form, the CDR3 reads TGTGCCTGGAGTTGGCGGGAGTTTTTCGATGAGCAGTTCTTC. V and J are TRBV30 and TRBJ2-1, with TRBD2 identical over 7 bases. V lost 2 bases to trimming and J lost 8 bases; unmatched junction nucleotides: 9. This CDR3 has 14 amino acids. Germline CDR1 reads GTSNPN; CDR2 reads SVGIG (reference sequence).

The CDR3 DNA sequence: TGTGCCAGCAGCCCGGCTAGCGGTTACGAGCAGTACTTC. Translation: CASSPASGYEQYF. The chain employs TRBV28 and TRBJ2-7, with 7 bases matching TRBD2. Per the germline V gene, CDR1 is MDHEN and CDR2 is SYDVKM. The trim removed 6 bases at V and 4 bases at J, leaving 6 bases unmatched. The CDR3 has 13 residues. The full variable domain, in which reference TRBV28 and TRBJ2-7 provide the parts outside the CDR3, is DVKVTQSSRYLVKRTGEKVFLECVQDMDHENMFWYRQDPGLGLRLIYFSYDVKMKEKGDIPEGYSVSREKKERFSLILESASTNQTSMYLCASSPASGYEQYFGPGTRLTVT.

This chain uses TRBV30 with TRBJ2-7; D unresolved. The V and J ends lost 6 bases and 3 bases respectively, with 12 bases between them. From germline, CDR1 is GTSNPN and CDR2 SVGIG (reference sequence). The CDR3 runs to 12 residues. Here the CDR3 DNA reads TGTGCCTGTATAGACAATAACTACGAGCAGTACTTC. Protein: CACIDNNYEQYF.

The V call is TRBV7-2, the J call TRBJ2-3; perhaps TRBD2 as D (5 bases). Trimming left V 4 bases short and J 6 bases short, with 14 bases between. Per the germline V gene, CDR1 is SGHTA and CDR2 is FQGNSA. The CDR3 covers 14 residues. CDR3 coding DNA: TGTGCCAGCAGCTCTAGCTTTTTAGCGGATACGCAGTATTTT. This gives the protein CASSSSFLADTQYF.

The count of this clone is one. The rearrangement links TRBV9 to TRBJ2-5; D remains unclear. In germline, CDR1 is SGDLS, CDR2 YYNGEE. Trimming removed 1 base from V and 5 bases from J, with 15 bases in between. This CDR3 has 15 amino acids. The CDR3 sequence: CASSVKHTPGETQYF. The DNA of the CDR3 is TGTGCCAGCAGCGTAAAACATACCCCCGGGGAGACCCAGTACTTC.

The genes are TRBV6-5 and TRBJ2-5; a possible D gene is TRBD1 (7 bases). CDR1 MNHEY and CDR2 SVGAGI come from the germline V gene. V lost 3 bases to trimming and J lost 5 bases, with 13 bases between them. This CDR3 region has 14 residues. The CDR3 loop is CASSYQQGRETQYF. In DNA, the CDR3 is TGTGCCAGCAGTTATCAACAGGGGAGGGAGACCCAGTACTTC.

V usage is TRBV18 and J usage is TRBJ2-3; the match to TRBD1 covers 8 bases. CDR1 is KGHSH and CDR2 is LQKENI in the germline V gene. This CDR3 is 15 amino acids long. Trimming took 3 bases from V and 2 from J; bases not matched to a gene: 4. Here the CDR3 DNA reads TGTGCCAGCTCACCCCGGACAGGGTCCACAGATACGCAGTATTTT. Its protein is CASSPRTGSTDTQYF. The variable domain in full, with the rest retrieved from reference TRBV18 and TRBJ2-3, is NAGVMQNPRHLVRRRGQEARLRCSPMKGHSHVYWYRQLPEEGLKFMVYLQKENIIDESGMPKERFSAEFPKEGPSILRIQQVVRGDSAAYFCASSPRTGSTDTQYFGPGTRLTVL.

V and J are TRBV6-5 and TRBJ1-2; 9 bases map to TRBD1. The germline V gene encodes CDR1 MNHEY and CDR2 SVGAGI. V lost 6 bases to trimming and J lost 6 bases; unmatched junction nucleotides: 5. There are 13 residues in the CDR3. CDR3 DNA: TGTGCCAGCAGGACTACAGGGGGCGATGGCTACACCTTC. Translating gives CASRTTGGDGYTF.

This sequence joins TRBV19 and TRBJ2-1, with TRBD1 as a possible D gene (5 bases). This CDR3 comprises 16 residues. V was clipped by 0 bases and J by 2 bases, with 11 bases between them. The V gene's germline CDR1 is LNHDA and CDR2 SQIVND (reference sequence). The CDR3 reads CASSIDLQGAYNEQFF. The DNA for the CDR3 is TGTGCCAGTAGTATAGATCTCCAGGGCGCCTACAATGAGCAGTTCTTC.

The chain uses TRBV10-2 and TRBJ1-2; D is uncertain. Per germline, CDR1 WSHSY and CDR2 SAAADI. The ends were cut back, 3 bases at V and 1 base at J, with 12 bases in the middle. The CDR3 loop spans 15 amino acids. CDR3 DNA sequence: TGCGCCAGCAGTGATCCACCCGGACTTAACTATGGCTACACCTTC. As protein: CASSDPPGLNYGYTF.